These 4 T cell receptor beta chains came from one sample sequenced in a study of CD8 T cells in ankylosing spondylitis. TCRdb independently ran MiXCR on the 5' RACE reads; one entry per CDR3 protein. The table shows a few hundred thousand distinct CDR3 sequences, with 20% to 25% occurring only once. Sequencing was performed on blood, either unsorted or a sorted T cell fraction (not recorded which). All receptors derive from a male donor with ankylosing spondylitis or in good health (not recorded which).

The V gene is TRBV20-1, the J gene TRBJ2-5; D unresolved. The CDR3 runs 11 residues. V gave up 7 bases and J gave up 2 bases, with 8 bases separating them. CDR1 is DFQATT, CDR2 SNEGSKA, per germline (reference sequence). As DNA, the CDR3 is TGCAGTGGGCGGATTCAAGAGACCCAGTACTTC. Its protein is CSGRIQETQYF.

This rearrangement joins TRBV20-1 to TRBJ2-5; 7 positions agree with TRBD1. The CDR3 runs to 11 residues. V lost 3 bases to trimming and J lost 5 bases; unmatched junction nucleotides: 0. The germline V gene encodes CDR1 DFQATT and CDR2 SNEGSKA (reference sequence). The CDR3 loop reads CSARTGETQYF. CDR3 coding DNA: TGCAGTGCTAGGACAGGGGAGACCCAGTACTTC.

This clonotype was picked up a small number of times. V and J are TRBV30 and TRBJ2-1; no reliable D call. Germline loops: CDR1 GTSNPN, CDR2 SVGIG (reference sequence). Trimming removed 3 bases from V and 3 bases from J, with 9 bases in between. This CDR3 has 13 amino acids. CDR3 in DNA: TGTGCCTGGAGAGAGCACGGCTACAATGAGCAGTTCTTC. It codes for CAWREHGYNEQFF.

This clonotype came up a few times. This chain connects TRBV12-3 or TRBV12-4 to TRBJ2-7; D is perhaps TRBD1 (5 bases). The CDR3 loop spans 16 amino acids. Deletions cut 1 base from V and 2 bases from J, with 15 bases between. The CDR3 protein is CASSLEVGSGPYEQYF. The CDR3 DNA reads TGTGCCAGCAGTTTAGAGGTGGGCTCAGGGCCCTACGAGCAGTACTTC.